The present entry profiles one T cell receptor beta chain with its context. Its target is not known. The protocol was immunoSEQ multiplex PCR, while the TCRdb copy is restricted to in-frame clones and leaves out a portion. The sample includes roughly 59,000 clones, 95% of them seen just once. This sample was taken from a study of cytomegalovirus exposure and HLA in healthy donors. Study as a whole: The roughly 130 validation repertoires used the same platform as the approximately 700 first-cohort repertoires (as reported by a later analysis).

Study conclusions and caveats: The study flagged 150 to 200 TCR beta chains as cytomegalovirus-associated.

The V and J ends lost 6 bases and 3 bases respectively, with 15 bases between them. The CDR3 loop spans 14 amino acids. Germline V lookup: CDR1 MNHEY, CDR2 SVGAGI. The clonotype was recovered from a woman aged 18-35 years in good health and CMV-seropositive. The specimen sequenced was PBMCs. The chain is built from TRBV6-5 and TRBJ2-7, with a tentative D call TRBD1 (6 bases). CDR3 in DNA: TGTGCCAGCAGATCCGGGACAAACAGCTACGAGCAGTACTTC. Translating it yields CASRSGTNSYEQYF.